This T cell receptor beta chain was captured by sequencing in a study of CD8 T cells in Susac syndrome. Whole-study results and caveats: The study's TCR sequencing and HLA analysis covered a relatively small number of individuals, and the study acknowledged this.

An amount of RNA that ranged from roughly 0.5 to 1 ug was reverse transcribed with random hexamers. immunoSEQ multiplex PCR amplified TCR beta CDR3 across 54 Vbeta, 13 Jbeta. One entry per CDR3 protein, called by TCRdb with MiXCR from the immunoSEQ multiplex PCR reads. The sample records roughly 190,000 distinct CDR3 sequences, roughly 94% being singletons. CD8+ and CD4+ blood T cells underwent TCR beta sequencing. Matched for age and sex, the controls were healthy donors. Regarding this clonotype: Its antigen is as yet unknown.

CDR3 size: 13 residues. Germline V gives CDR1 LGHDT, CDR2 YNNKEL (reference sequence). Trimming removed 0 bases at V and 12 bases at J, with 15 bases between. The source of this sequence is a human donor in good health. V and J are TRBV3-1 and TRBJ2-7; D not certain. Material: CD4+ T cells from PBMCs. For the CDR3, the DNA is TGTGCCAGCAGCCAAGACCGCAGCACGAGGTCGTACTTC. Translating it yields CASSQDRSTRSYF.